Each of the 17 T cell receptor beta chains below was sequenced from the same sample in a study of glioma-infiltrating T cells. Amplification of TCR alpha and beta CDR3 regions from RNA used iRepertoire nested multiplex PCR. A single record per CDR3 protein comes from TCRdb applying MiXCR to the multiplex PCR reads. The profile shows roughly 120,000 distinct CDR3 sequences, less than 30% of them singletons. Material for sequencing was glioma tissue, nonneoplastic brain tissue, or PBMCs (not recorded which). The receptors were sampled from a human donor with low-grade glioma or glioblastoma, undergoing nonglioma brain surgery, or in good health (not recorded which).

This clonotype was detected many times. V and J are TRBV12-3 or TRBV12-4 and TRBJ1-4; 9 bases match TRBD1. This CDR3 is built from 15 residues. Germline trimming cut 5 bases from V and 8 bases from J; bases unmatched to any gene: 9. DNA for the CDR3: TGTGCCAGCAGTGATAACCGGGACAGGGCCGAAAAACTGTTTTTT. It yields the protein CASSDNRDRAEKLFF.

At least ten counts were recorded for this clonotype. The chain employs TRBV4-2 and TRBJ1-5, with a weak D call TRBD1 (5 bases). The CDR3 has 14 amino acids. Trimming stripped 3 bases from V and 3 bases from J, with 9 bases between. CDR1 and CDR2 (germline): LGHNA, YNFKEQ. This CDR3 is CASSQGDYNQPQHF. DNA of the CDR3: TGTGCCAGCAGCCAGGGGGACTACAATCAGCCCCAGCATTTT.

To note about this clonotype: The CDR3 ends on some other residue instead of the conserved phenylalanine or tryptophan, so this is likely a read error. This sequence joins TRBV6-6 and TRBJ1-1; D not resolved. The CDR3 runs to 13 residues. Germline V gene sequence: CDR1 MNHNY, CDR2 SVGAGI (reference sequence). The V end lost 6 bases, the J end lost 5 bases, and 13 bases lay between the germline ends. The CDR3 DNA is TGTGCCAGCAGACTCGCCCTGAGGACTGAAGCTTTCCTT. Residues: CASRLALRTEAFL.

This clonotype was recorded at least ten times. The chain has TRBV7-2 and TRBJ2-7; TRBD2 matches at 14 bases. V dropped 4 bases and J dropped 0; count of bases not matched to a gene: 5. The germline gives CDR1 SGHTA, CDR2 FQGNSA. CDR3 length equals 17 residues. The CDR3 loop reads CASSSGLAGVSSYEQYF. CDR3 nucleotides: TGTGCCAGCAGCTCGGGACTAGCGGGAGTTTCCTCCTACGAGCAGTACTTC.

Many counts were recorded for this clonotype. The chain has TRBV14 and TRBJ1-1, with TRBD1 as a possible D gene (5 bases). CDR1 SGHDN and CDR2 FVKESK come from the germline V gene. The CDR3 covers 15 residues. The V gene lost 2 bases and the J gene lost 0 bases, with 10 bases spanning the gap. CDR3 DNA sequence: TGTGCCAGCAGCCAAAACAGGTACATGAACACTGAAGCTTTCTTT. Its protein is CASSQNRYMNTEAFF.

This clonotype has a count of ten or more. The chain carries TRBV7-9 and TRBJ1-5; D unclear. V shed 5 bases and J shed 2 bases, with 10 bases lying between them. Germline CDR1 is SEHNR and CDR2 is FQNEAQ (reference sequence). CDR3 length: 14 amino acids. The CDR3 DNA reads TGTGCCAGCAGCCCTTGGGTCGGCAATCAGCCCCAGCATTTT. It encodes CASSPWVGNQPQHF.

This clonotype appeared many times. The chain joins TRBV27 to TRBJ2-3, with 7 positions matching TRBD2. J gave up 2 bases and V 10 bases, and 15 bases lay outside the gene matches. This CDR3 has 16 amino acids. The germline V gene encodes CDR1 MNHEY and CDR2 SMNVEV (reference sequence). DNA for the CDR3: TGTGCCACCACAAAAGGCCCACTAGCGCCCACAGATACGCAGTATTTT. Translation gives CATTKGPLAPTDTQYF.

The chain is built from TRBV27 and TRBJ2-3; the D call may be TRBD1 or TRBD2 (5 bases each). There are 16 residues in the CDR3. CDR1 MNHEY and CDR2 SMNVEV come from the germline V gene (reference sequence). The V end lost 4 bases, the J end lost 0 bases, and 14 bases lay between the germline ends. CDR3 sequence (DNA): TGTGCCAGCAGTTGCCAGAGGGGTTACAGCACAGATACGCAGTATTTT. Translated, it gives CASSCQRGYSTDTQYF.

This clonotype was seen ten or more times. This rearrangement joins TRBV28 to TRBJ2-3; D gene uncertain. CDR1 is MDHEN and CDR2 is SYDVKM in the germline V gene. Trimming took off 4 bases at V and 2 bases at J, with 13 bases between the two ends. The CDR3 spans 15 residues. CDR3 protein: CASSSAASDTDTQYF. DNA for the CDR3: TGTGCCAGCAGTTCCGCTGCCTCCGACACAGATACGCAGTATTTT.

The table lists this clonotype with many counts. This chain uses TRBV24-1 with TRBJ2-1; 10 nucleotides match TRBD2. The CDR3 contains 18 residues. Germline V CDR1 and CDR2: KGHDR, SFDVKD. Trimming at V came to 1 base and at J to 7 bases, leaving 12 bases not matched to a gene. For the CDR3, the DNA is TGTGCCACCAGTGATTTTAGGACTAGCGGCGCTGGGGAGAATGAGCAGTTCTTC. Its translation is CATSDFRTSGAGENEQFF.

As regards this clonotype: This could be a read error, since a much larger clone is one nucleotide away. CDR3 bases: TGCGCCAGCAGCCGCCCCGGGAGAAGCACCATATATTTT. It codes for CASSRPGRSTIYF. The rearrangement uses TRBV4-1 and TRBJ1-3; D is unresolved. The CDR3 runs 13 residues. Germline values: CDR1 MGHRA, CDR2 YSYEKL. Trimming took off 4 bases at V and 9 bases at J, with 13 bases between the two ends.

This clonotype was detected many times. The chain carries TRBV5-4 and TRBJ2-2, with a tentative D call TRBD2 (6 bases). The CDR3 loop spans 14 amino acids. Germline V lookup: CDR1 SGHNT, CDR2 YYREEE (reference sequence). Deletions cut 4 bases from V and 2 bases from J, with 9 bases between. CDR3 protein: CASSGDFNTGELFF. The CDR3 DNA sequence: TGTGCCAGCAGCGGGGACTTCAACACCGGGGAGCTGTTTTTT.

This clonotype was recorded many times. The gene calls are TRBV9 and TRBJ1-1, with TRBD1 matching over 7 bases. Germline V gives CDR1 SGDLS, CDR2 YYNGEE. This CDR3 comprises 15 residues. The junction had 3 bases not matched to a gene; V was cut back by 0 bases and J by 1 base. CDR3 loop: CASSVVKGANTEAFF. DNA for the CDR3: TGTGCCAGCAGCGTAGTTAAGGGGGCGAACACTGAAGCTTTCTTT.

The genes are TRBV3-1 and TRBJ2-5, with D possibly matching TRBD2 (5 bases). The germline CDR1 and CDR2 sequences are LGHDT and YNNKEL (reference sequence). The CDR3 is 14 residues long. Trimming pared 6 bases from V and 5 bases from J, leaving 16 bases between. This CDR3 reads CASRLREGWETQYF. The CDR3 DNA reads TGTGCCAGCAGACTTCGGGAAGGGTGGGAGACCCAGTACTTC.

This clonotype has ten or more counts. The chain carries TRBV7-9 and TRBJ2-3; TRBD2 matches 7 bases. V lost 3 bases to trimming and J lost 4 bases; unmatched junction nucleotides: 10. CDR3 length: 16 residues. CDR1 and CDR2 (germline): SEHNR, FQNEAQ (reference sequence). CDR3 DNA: TGTGCCAGCAGCTTCCCCACGGGAGGTGGCGCAGATACGCAGTATTTT. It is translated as CASSFPTGGGADTQYF.

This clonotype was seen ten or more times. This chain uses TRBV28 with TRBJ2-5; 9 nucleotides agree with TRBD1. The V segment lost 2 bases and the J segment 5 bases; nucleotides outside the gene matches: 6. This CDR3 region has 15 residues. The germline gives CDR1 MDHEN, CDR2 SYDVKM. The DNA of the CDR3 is TGTGCCAGCAGTTTAGAGACAGGGGGATGCGAGACCCAGTACTTC. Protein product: CASSLETGGCETQYF. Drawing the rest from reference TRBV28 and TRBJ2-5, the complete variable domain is DVKVTQSSRYLVKRTGEKVFLECVQDMDHENMFWYRQDPGLGLRLIYFSYDVKMKEKGDIPEGYSVSREKKERFSLILESASTNQTSMYLCASSLETGGCETQYFGPGTRLLVL.

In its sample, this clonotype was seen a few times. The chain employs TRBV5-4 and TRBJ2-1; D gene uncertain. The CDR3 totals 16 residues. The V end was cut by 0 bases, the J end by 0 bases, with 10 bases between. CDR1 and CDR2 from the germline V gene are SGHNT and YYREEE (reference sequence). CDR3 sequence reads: CASSLVMTSSYNEQFF. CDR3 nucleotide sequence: TGTGCCAGCAGCTTGGTAATGACGAGCTCCTACAATGAGCAGTTCTTC.